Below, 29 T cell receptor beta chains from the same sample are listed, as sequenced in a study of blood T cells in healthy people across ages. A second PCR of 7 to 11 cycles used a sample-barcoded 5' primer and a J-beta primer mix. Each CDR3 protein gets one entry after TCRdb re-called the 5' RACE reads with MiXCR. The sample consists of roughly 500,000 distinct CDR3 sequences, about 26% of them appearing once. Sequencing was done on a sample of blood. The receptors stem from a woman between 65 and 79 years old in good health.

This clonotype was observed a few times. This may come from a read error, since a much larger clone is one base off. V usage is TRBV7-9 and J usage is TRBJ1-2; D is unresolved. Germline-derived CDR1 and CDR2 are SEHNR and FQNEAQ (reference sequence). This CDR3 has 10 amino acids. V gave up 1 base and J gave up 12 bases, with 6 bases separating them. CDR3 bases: TGTGCCAGCAGCTTAGGAGGCCACACCTTC. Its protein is CASSLGGHTF.

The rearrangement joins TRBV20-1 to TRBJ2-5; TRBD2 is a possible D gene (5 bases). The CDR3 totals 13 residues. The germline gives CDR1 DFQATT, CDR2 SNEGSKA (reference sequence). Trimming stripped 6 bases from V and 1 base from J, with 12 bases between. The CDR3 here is CSAEDGLQETQYF. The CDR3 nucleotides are TGCAGTGCGGAGGACGGGCTCCAAGAGACCCAGTACTTC.

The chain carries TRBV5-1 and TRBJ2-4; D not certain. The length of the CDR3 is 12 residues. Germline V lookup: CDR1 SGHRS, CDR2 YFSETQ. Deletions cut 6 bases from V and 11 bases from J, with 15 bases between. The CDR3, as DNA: TGCGCCAGCAAGGGCCCCCTTAACGTTCAGTACTTC. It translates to CASKGPLNVQYF.

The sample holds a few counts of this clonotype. CDR3 region: CASSHPGYRSCEQFF. The CDR3 region has the DNA TGTGCCAGCAGCCATCCGGGATATAGGTCGTGTGAGCAGTTCTTC. J is TRBJ2-5 and V is TRBV7-7; TRBD2 is a possible D gene (5 bases). With the DNA end fitting TRBJ2-1 better, the J assignment may be wrong. The CDR3 runs 15 residues. CDR1 and CDR2 from the germline V gene are SSHAT and FNYEAQ (reference sequence).

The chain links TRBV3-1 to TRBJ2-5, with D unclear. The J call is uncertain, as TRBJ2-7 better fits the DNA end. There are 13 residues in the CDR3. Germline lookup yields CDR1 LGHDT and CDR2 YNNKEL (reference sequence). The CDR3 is CASSQFNSYEQYF. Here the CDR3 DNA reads TGTGCCAGCAGCCAATTTAACTCCTACGAGCAGTACTTC.

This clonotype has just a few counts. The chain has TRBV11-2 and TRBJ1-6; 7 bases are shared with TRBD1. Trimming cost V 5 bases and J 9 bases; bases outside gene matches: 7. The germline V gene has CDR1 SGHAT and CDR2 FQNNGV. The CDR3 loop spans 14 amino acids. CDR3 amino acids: CASSLDRAVSPLHF. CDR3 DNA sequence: TGTGCCAGCAGCCTCGACAGGGCTGTTTCACCCCTCCACTTT.

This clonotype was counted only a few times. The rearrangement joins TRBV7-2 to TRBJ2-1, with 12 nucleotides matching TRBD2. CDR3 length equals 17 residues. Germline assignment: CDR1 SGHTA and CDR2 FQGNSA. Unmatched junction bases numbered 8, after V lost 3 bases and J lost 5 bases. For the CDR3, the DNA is TGTGCCAGCAGCTTTAGGCTAGCGGGGGGGCCCCACAATGAGCAGTTCTTC. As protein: CASSFRLAGGPHNEQFF.

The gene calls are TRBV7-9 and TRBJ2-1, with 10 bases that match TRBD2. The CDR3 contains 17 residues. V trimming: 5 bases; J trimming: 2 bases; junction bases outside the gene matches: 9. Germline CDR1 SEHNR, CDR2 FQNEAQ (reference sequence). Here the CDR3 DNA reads TGTGCCAGCAGCGGTTTTACCGGGACTAGCGCCTACAATGAGCAGTTCTTC. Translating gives CASSGFTGTSAYNEQFF.

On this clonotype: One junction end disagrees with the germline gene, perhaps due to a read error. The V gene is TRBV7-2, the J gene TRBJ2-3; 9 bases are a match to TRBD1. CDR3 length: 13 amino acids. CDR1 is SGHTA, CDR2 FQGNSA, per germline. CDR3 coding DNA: TGTGCCTGCAGCTTTTTAGGACAGGGGACGCAGTATTTT. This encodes CACSFLGQGTQYF. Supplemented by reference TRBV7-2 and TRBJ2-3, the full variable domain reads GAGVSQSPSNKVTEKGKDVELRCDPISGHTALYWYRQSLGQGLEFLIYFQGNSAPDKSGLPSDRFSAERTGGSVSTLTIQRTQQEDSAVYLCACSFLGQGTQYFGPGTRLTVL.

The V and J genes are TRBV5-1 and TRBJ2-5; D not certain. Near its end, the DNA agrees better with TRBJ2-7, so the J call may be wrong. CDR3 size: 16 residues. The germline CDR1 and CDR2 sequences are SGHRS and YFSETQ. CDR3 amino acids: CASSLSPSVTGHEQYF. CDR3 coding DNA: TGCGCCAGCAGCTTGTCGCCAAGTGTAACGGGTCACGAGCAGTACTTC.

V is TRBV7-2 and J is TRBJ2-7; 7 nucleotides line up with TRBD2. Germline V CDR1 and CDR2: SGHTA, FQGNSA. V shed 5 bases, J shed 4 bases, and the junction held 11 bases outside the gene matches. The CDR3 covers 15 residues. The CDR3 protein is CASSPQWGGRYEQYF. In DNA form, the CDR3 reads TGTGCCAGCAGCCCTCAATGGGGGGGGAGATACGAGCAGTACTTC.

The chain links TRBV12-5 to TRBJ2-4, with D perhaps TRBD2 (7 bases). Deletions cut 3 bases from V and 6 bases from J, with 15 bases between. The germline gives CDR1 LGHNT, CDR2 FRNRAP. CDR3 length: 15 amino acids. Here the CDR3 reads CASGLGREGGNIQYF. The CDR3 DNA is TGTGCTAGTGGTTTAGGAAGGGAGGGGGGAAACATTCAGTACTTC.

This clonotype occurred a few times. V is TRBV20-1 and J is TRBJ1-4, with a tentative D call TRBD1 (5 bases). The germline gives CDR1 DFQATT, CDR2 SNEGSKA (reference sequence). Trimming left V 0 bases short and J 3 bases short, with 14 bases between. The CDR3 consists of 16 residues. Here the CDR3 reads CSARELGGVANEKLFF. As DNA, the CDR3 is TGCAGTGCTAGAGAATTGGGAGGGGTTGCTAATGAAAAACTGTTTTTT.

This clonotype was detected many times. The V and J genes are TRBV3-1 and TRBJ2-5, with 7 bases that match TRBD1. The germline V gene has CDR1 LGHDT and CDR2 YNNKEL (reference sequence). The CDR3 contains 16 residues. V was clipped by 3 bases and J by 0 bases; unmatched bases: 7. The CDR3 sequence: CASSQSLGTDQETQYF. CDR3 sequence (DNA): TGTGCCAGCAGCCAGTCTTTAGGGACAGACCAAGAGACCCAGTACTTC.

This CDR3 is CASSLPGTSGYTDTQYF. The CDR3 DNA reads TGTGCCAGCAGTTTACCCGGGACTAGCGGGTACACAGATACGCAGTATTTT. The chain recombines TRBV28 with TRBJ2-3; 12 bases map to TRBD2. V lost 2 bases and J lost 2; bases outside the gene matches: 5. CDR3 size: 17 residues. CDR1 is MDHEN, CDR2 SYDVKM, per germline.

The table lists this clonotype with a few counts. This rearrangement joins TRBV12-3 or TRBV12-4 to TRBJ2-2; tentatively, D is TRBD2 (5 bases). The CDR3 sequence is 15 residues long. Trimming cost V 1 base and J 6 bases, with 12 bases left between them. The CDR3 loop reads CASSLGGSRAGELFF. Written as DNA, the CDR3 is TGTGCCAGCAGTTTAGGCGGGTCCCGGGCCGGGGAGCTGTTTTTT.

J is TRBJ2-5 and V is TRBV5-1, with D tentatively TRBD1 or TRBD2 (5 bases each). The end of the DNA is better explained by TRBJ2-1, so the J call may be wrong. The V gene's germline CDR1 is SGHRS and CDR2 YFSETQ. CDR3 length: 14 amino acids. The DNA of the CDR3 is TGCGCCAGCAGCTTCACGGGGACGAACAATGAGCAGTTCTTC. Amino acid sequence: CASSFTGTNNEQFF.

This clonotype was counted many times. The CDR3 sequence: CASSKDRFNEKLFF. Here the CDR3 DNA reads TGTGCCAGCAGCAAGGACAGGTTCAATGAAAAACTGTTTTTT. V is TRBV7-6 and J is TRBJ1-4, with 7 bases that match TRBD1. CDR1 SGHVS and CDR2 FNYEAQ come from the germline V gene. This CDR3 comprises 14 residues. The ends lost 5 bases at V and 5 bases at J; junction bases unmatched: 5.

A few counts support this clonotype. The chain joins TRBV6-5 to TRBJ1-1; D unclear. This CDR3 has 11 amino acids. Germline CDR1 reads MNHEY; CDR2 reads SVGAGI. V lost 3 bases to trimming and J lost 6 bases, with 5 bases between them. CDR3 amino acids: CASSYRPEAFF. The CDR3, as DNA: TGTGCCAGCAGTTATCGCCCTGAAGCTTTCTTT.

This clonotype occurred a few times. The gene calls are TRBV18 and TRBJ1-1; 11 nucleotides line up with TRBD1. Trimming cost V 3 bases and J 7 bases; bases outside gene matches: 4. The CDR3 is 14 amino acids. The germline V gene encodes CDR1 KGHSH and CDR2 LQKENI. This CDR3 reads CASSPGQGGGEAFF. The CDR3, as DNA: TGTGCCAGCTCACCGGGACAGGGGGGAGGTGAAGCTTTCTTT.

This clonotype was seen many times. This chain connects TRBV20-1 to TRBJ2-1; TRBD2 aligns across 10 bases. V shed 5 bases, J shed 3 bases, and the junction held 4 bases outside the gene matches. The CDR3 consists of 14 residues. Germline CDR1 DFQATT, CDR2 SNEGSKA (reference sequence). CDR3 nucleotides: TGCAGTGCTCTCCGGACTAGCGGCTACAATGAGCAGTTCTTC. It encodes CSALRTSGYNEQFF.

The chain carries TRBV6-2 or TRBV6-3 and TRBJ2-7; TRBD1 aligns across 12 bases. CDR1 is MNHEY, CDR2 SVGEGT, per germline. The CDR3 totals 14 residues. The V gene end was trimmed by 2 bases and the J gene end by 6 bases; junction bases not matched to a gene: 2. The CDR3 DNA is TGTGCCAGCAGTTACACGGGACAGGGGGCCGAGCAGTACTTC. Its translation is CASSYTGQGAEQYF.

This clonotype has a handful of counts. CDR3: CASSSQGMGYNSPLHF. The CDR3 region has the DNA TGTGCCAGCAGCTCTCAGGGTATGGGGTATAATTCACCCCTCCACTTT. The chain joins TRBV7-2 to TRBJ1-6; D is perhaps TRBD1 (5 bases). This CDR3 region has 16 residues. The V gene's germline CDR1 is SGHTA and CDR2 FQGNSA. The V gene lost 4 bases and the J gene lost 4 bases, with 14 bases spanning the gap. The full variable domain, completed using reference TRBV7-2 and TRBJ1-6, is GAGVSQSPSNKVTEKGKDVELRCDPISGHTALYWYRQSLGQGLEFLIYFQGNSAPDKSGLPSDRFSAERTGGSVSTLTIQRTQQEDSAVYLCASSSQGMGYNSPLHFGNGTRLTVT.

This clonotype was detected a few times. Here the CDR3 reads CASSSTFLNTEAFF. In DNA form, the CDR3 reads TGTGCCAGCAGCTCCACGTTCTTGAACACTGAAGCTTTCTTT. The V gene is TRBV9, the J gene TRBJ1-1; no firm D call. V was clipped by 4 bases and J by 0 bases, with 10 bases between them. CDR3 length equals 14 residues. The V gene's germline CDR1 is SGDLS and CDR2 YYNGEE. Full variable domain (outside the CDR3, taken from reference TRBV9 and TRBJ1-1): DSGVTQTPKHLITATGQRVTLRCSPRSGDLSVYWYQQSLDQGLQFLIQYYNGEERAKGNILERFSAQQFPDLHSELNLSSLELGDSALYFCASSSTFLNTEAFFGQGTRLTVV.

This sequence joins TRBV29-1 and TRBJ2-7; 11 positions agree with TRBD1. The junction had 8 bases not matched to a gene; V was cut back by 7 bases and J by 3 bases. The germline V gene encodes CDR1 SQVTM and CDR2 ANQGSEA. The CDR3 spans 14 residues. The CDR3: CSANPGTGGYEQYF. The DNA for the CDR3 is TGCAGCGCTAATCCCGGGACAGGGGGCTACGAGCAGTACTTC.

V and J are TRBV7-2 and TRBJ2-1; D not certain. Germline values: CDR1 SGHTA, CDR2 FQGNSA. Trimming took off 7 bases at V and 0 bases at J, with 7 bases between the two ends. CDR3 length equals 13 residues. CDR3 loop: CASTRSSYNEQFF. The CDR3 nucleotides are TGTGCCAGCACACGTAGCTCCTACAATGAGCAGTTCTTC.

The CDR3 region is CASSWLAGDYEQYF. Written as DNA, the CDR3 is TGCGCCAGCAGTTGGCTAGCGGGGGATTACGAGCAGTACTTC. The chain is built from TRBV5-1 and TRBJ2-7, with TRBD2 identical over 10 bases. Germline CDR1 reads SGHRS; CDR2 reads YFSETQ. Losses at the gene ends were 5 bases for V and 4 bases for J; bases not matched to a gene: 6. This CDR3 is 14 amino acids long.

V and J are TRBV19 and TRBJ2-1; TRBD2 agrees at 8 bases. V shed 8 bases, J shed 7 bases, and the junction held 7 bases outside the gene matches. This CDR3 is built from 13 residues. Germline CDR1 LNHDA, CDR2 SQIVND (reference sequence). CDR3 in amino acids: CASGGGGRNEQFF. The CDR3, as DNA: TGTGCCAGTGGGGGCGGGGGGAGGAATGAGCAGTTCTTC.

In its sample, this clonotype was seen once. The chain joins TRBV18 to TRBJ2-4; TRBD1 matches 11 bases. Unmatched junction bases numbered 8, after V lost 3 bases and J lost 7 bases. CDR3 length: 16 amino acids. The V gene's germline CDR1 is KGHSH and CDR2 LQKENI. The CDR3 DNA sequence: TGTGCCAGCTCACCTTCGAGGACAGGGGGCTTGAACATTCAGTACTTC. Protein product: CASSPSRTGGLNIQYF.